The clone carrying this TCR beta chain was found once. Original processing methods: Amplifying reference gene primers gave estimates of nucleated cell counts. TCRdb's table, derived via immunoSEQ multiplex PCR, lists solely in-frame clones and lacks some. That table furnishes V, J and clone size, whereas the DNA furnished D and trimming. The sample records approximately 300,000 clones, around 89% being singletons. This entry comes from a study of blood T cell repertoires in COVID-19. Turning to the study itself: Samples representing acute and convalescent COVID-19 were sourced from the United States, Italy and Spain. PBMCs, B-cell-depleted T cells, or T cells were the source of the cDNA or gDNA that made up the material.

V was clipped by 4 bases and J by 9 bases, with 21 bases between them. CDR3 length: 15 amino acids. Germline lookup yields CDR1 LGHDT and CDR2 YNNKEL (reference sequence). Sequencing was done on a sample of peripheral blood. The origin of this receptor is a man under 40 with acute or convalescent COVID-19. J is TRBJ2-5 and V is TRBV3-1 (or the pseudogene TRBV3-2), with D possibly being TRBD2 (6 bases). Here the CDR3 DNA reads TGTGCCAGCAGCCCGTTAGGAGGGGTCCCCGCGGCCCAGTACTTC. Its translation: CASSPLGGVPAAQYF.